The 11 T cell receptor beta chains below were found in one sample sequenced in a study of blood T cell repertoires in COVID-19. Sequenced by immunoSEQ multiplex PCR; TCRdb stores in-frame clones only, minus some. The sample carries 490,000 or so clones, approximately 91% recorded once. The sequenced sample was PBMCs or T cells enriched from blood (not recorded which). Receptors originate from a woman aged 55-69 years who had recovered from COVID-19.

The V and J genes are TRBV19 and TRBJ1-3; a possible D gene is TRBD1 (5 bases). Trimming removed 5 bases at V and 4 bases at J, with 12 bases between. CDR1 is LNHDA and CDR2 is SQIVND in the germline V gene (reference sequence). The CDR3 length is 14 residues. The CDR3 is CASSYGTYGNTIYF. The CDR3 DNA sequence: TGTGCCAGTAGTTACGGGACTTACGGAAACACCATATATTTT. Full variable domain (rest looked up from reference TRBV19 and TRBJ1-3): DGGITQSPKYLFRKEGQNVTLSCEQNLNHDAMYWYRQDPGQGLRLIYYSQIVNDFQKGDIAEGYSVSREKKESFPLTVTSAQKNPTAFYLCASSYGTYGNTIYFGEGSWLTVV.

The J gene is TRBJ2-5, the V gene TRBV10-1; 8 bases are shared with TRBD1. Germline trimming cut 4 bases from V and 5 bases from J; bases unmatched to any gene: 6. This CDR3 has 14 residues. Germline V gene data show CDR1 as WNHNN and CDR2 as SYGVQD (reference sequence). The CDR3 nucleotides are TGCGCCAGCAGTGTGAGCAGGGGGCGGGAGACCCAGTACTTC. This translates into CASSVSRGRETQYF.

The V and J genes are TRBV30 and TRBJ2-1; D not resolved. With 2 bases removed from V and 10 bases from J, the gap between germline ends came to 21 bases. The CDR3 totals 15 residues. Looked up from germline, CDR1 is GTSNPN and CDR2 is SVGIG (reference sequence). The CDR3 sequence is CAWSRLSHSAGEQFF. CDR3 DNA sequence: TGTGCCTGGAGTCGGCTTTCCCACTCAGCCGGGGAGCAGTTCTTC.

The chain carries TRBV11-2 and TRBJ1-1, with a tentative D call TRBD1 (6 bases). The CDR3 has 18 amino acids. Trimming shortened V by 1 base and J by 0 bases, and 18 bases separated the two germline ends. Germline V gene sequence: CDR1 SGHAT, CDR2 FQNNGV. The CDR3 loop reads CASSLGRDKASMNTEAFF. In DNA form, the CDR3 reads TGTGCCAGCAGCTTAGGTCGGGACAAGGCCTCTATGAACACTGAAGCTTTCTTT.

This clone was picked up one time. The rearrangement joins TRBV7-9 to TRBJ1-1; D uncertain. The CDR3 consists of 14 residues. The germline V and J ends were trimmed by 5 bases and 0 bases, with 10 bases remaining between them. Germline V gene lookup returns CDR1 SEHNR and CDR2 FQNEAQ (reference sequence). The CDR3 protein is CASSPQALNTEAFF. CDR3 coding DNA: TGTGCCAGCAGCCCCCAGGCGTTGAACACTGAAGCTTTCTTT. The variable domain in full, completed from reference TRBV7-9 and TRBJ1-1, reads DTGVSQNPRHKITKRGQNVTFRCDPISEHNRLYWYRQTLGQGPEFLTYFQNEAQLEKSRLLSDRFSAERPKGSFSTLEIQRTEQGDSAMYLCASSPQALNTEAFFGQGTRLTVV.

This clone has a single count. The chain employs TRBV5-4 and TRBJ2-1; D might be TRBD2 (6 bases). The germline V and J ends were trimmed by 1 base and 2 bases, with 13 bases remaining between them. Germline CDR1 SGHNT, CDR2 YYREEE (reference sequence). The CDR3 totals 16 residues. The DNA of the CDR3 is TGTGCCAGCAGCTTGCTTGGGACTCCCCCCTACAATGAGCAGTTCTTC. This gives the protein CASSLLGTPPYNEQFF.

This sequence joins TRBV5-4 and TRBJ2-1, with a possible D match to TRBD2 (5 bases). Trimming took off 1 base at V and 6 bases at J, with 14 bases between the two ends. The V gene's germline CDR1 is SGHNT and CDR2 YYREEE (reference sequence). The CDR3 runs 15 residues. The CDR3: CASSLNHLSGNEQFF. As DNA, the CDR3 is TGTGCCAGCAGCTTGAATCACTTGAGCGGCAATGAGCAGTTCTTC.

Only one count was recorded for this clone. The genes are TRBV5-1 and TRBJ2-3, with 11 bases aligning to TRBD2. This CDR3 region has 15 residues. Germline V lookup: CDR1 SGHRS, CDR2 YFSETQ. The junction had 5 bases not matched to a gene; V was cut back by 4 bases and J by 4 bases. The DNA of the CDR3 is TGCGCCAGCAGCGAACTAGCGGGGGAGGCAGATACGCAGTATTTT. Encoded protein: CASSELAGEADTQYF.

V gene TRBV5-6 combines with J gene TRBJ1-1, with D unclear. Between the trimmed V and J ends, which lost 0 bases and 8 bases, there was a span of 8 bases. The CDR3 extends over 12 amino acids. Looked up from germline, CDR1 is SGHDT and CDR2 is YYEEEE. CDR3 protein: CASSLVRGEAFF. CDR3 nucleotide sequence: TGTGCCAGCAGCTTGGTTCGAGGGGAAGCTTTCTTT. Filled out from reference TRBV5-6 and TRBJ1-1, the complete variable domain reads DAGVTQSPTHLIKTRGQQVTLRCSPKSGHDTVSWYQQALGQGPQFIFQYYEEEERQRGNFPDRFSGHQFPNYSSELNVNALLLGDSALYLCASSLVRGEAFFGQGTRLTVV.

The DNA for the CDR3 is TGTGCCAGTAGTCCGAGGACAGGGGGCGCAGATACGCAGTATTTT. Protein sequence: CASSPRTGGADTQYF. V usage is TRBV19 and J usage is TRBJ2-3; 11 positions agree with TRBD1. The CDR3 covers 15 residues. The junction had 5 bases not matched to a gene; V was cut back by 5 bases and J by 4 bases. The germline V gene has CDR1 LNHDA and CDR2 SQIVND (reference sequence). Based on the CDR3 plus reference TRBV19 and TRBJ2-3, the full variable domain is DGGITQSPKYLFRKEGQNVTLSCEQNLNHDAMYWYRQDPGQGLRLIYYSQIVNDFQKGDIAEGYSVSREKKESFPLTVTSAQKNPTAFYLCASSPRTGGADTQYFGPGTRLTVL.

V is TRBV2 and J is TRBJ1-2, with 7 bases aligning to TRBD1. Trimming took 6 bases from V and 2 from J; bases not matched to a gene: 9. The CDR3 is made up of 15 amino acids. From germline, CDR1 is SNHLY and CDR2 FYNNEI. The CDR3 coding sequence is TGTGCCAGCAGCAACACTGGACAGGCGAACTATGGCTACACCTTC. This sequence encodes CASSNTGQANYGYTF.